This TCR beta chain was profiled in a study of shared clonotypes between healthy human individuals. About the research overall: Each donor's CD8 memory used one plate, CD8 naive two, each CD4 subset three.

From germline, CDR1 is SEHNR and CDR2 FQNEAQ (reference sequence). The CDR3 is made up of 15 amino acids. Trimming removed 0 bases at V and 3 bases at J, with 11 bases between. Study-wide points: Sequencing depth was expected to influence donor clonotype sharing. Of the naive CD4 clonotypes, around 4.9% were shared across a few donors.

On this clone: Antigen specificity is unknown.

Assay used: immunoSEQ multiplex PCR; TCRdb lists only in-frame clones, some missing. The table includes about 1.1 million clones, 77% detected once. This TCR came from a man aged 18-30 years in good health. Some clones in this sample may be carry-over from other donors' samples. The chain couples TRBV7-9 to TRBJ1-2; D is ambiguous. The sample comprised memory CD4+ T cells from PBMCs. Subset defined: CD45RA-negative fraction. As DNA, the CDR3 is TGTGCCAGCAGCTTAGCACTGGGTAGGGACTATGGCTACACCTTC. It encodes CASSLALGRDYGYTF. The full variable domain, with the rest looked up from reference TRBV7-9 and TRBJ1-2, is DTGVSQNPRHKITKRGQNVTFRCDPISEHNRLYWYRQTLGQGPEFLTYFQNEAQLEKSRLLSDRFSAERPKGSFSTLEIQRTEQGDSAMYLCASSLALGRDYGYTFGSGTRLTVV.